This TCR beta chain came from a study of CD8 T cells in ankylosing spondylitis. Study outcomes and limitations: A TCR beta motif of about eight highly homologous variants appeared characteristic of ankylosing spondylitis blood.

This clonotype was seen more than once but under ten times. Antigen: not known. MiXCR was run by TCRdb on the 5' RACE reads, yielding one entry per CDR3 protein. The sample carries just over 350,000 distinct CDR3 sequences, 20% recorded once. Sequencing used blood, either unsorted or a sorted T cell fraction (not recorded which). The sequence was collected from a male donor with ankylosing spondylitis or in good health (not recorded which).

The CDR3: CASSARAGDSSYEQYF. CDR3 DNA: TGTGCCAGCAGCGCCCGAGCGGGGGACTCCTCCTACGAGCAGTACTTC. The rearrangement links TRBV4-2 to TRBJ2-7; 8 bases fit TRBD2. Germline V CDR1 and CDR2: LGHNA, YNFKEQ. The CDR3 is 16 amino acids. V shed 5 bases and J 0 bases; nucleotides not matched to a gene: 9.